A selection of T cell receptor beta chains follows, all from one sample in a study of vaccination effects on CD4 cells after COVID-19. The method was immunoSEQ multiplex PCR; TCRdb's version includes in-frame clones alone and lacks a portion of them. Of just over 20,000 clones in the sample, 70% were seen once. The antigens these receptors bind are not known. The sample was CD4+ T cells from PBMCs cultured with HCoV-229E spike peptides, taken before COVID-19 vaccination. Receptor source: a human donor who received a COVID-19 vaccine. CDR3s include the opening cysteine and the closing phenylalanine or tryptophan. A D gene is named only where the DNA matches it firmly. Some rows have no size entry. The others give once, few or many, or a class for an expanded clone.

J | V | length | D | size | DNA | CDR3
TRBJ1-1 | TRBV10-3 | 15 | TRBD1 | medium-sized | TGTGCCATCAGTGAGTCCGGGACAGTGAACACTGAAGCTTTCTTT | CAISESGTVNTEAFF
TRBJ1-2 | TRBV5-1 | 14 | - | - | TGCGCCAGCAGCTTGGAGCCGTTTAACTATGGCTACACCTTC | CASSLEPFNYGYTF
TRBJ1-5 | TRBV6-5 | 13 | - | few | TGTGCCAGCAGGGACCGGGACAATCAGCCCCAGCATTTT | CASRDRDNQPQHF
TRBJ2-3 | TRBV10-3 | 13 | - | - | TGTGCCATCAATAACCCCCCAACAGATACGCAGTATTTT | CAINNPPTDTQYF
TRBJ2-4 | TRBV7-8 | 16 | TRBD2 | - | TGTGCCAGCATGGGACTAGCGGGGGGGAAAAAAAACATTCAGTACTTC | CASMGLAGGKKNIQYF
TRBJ2-1 | TRBV3-1/TRBV3-2 | 15 | TRBD2 | - | TGTGCCAGCAGCCAAGAACTAGCGGGGGGCGATGAGCAGTTCTTC | CASSQELAGGDEQFF
TRBJ2-1 | TRBV18 | 16 | TRBD2 | - | TGTGCCAGCTCACGACGGACTAGCGGGGGGGCTGATGAGCAGTTCTTC | CASSRRTSGGADEQFF
TRBJ1-5 | TRBV15 | 15 | - | - | TGTGCCACCAGCAGAGCGGGGGGAGGCAATCAGCCCCAGCATTTT | CATSRAGGGNQPQHF
TRBJ1-1 | TRBV5-4 | 11 | - | - | TGTGCCAGCAGCTGGAACACTGAAGCTTTCTTT | CASSWNTEAFF
TRBJ2-1 | TRBV12-5 | 15 | - | - | TGTGCTAGTGGTCTTGGACAGTCCCGATACAATGAGCAGTTCTTC | CASGLGQSRYNEQFF
TRBJ2-5 | TRBV27 | 16 | TRBD2 | - | TGTGCCAGCAGTTTCGGGTCTAGCGGGGGGAGAGAGACCCAGTACTTC | CASSFGSSGGRETQYF
TRBJ1-5 | TRBV7-2 | 16 | - | - | TGTGCCAGCAGCTTCGGGTCAGGGTTTGGCAATCAGCCCCAGCATTTT | CASSFGSGFGNQPQHF
TRBJ2-2 | TRBV6-6 | 14 | - | - | TGTGCCAGCAGCCAAGGACACAACACCGGGGAGCTGTTTTTT | CASSQGHNTGELFF
TRBJ1-1 | TRBV7-8 | 15 | TRBD1 | - | TGTGCCAGCAGCCGAGACAGGGGCGAGAACACTGAAGCTTTCTTT | CASSRDRGENTEAFF
TRBJ1-6 | TRBV27 | 18 | - | - | TGTGCCAGCAGCCCCCGCTTTGCCCCACCCTCCTATAATTCACCCCTCCACTTT | CASSPRFAPPSYNSPLHF
TRBJ1-1 | TRBV10-1 | 14 | - | few | TGCGCCAGCAGTGGCGCAGGGGAAAACACTGAAGCTTTCTTT | CASSGAGENTEAFF
TRBJ2-5 | TRBV4-1 | 16 | - | - | TGCGCCAGCAGCCAAGACGGCAGTGCGGGATGGGATACCCAGTACTTC | CASSQDGSAGWDTQYF
TRBJ2-7 | TRBV20-1 | 13 | - | - | TGCAGTGCTAGTAGGGCTACTAGCTACGAGCAGTACTTC | CSASRATSYEQYF
TRBJ2-7 | TRBV11-2 | 17 | TRBD2 | - | TGTGCCAGCAGCTTAGATCTTTCCGGGCGGGGGGGGTACGAGCAGTACTTC | CASSLDLSGRGGYEQYF
TRBJ1-2 | TRBV5-5 | 14 | TRBD1 | - | TGTGCCAGCAGCTTGGAAGGACAGGGGGCGCGGTACACCTTC | CASSLEGQGARYTF
TRBJ1-1 | TRBV6-6 | 15 | TRBD1 | few | TGTGCCAGCAGTTACTATGGGACAGGATCGATGGAAGCTTTCTTT | CASSYYGTGSMEAFF
TRBJ2-1 | TRBV24-1 | 12 | TRBD1 | - | TGTGCCACCGGGGACAGGGGTGGTGAGCAGTTCTTC | CATGDRGGEQFF
TRBJ1-1 | TRBV15 | 12 | - | - | TGTGCCACCAGCAGAGACCAGAGCAAAGCTTTCTTT | CATSRDQSKAFF
TRBJ2-3 | TRBV5-1 | 15 | - | - | TGCGCCAGCAGCAGAAAGGACGGATCCACAGATACGCAGTATTTT | CASSRKDGSTDTQYF
TRBJ2-3 | TRBV29-1 | 14 | TRBD2 | - | TGCAGCGTAGGACTAGCGGGGACGACAGATACGCAGTATTTT | CSVGLAGTTDTQYF
TRBJ2-1 | TRBV5-4 | 16 | TRBD1 | - | TGTGCCAGCTTCTCAGGGGGCGTATTCTCGGGCGATGAGCAGTTCTTC | CASFSGGVFSGDEQFF
TRBJ1-2 | TRBV12-3/TRBV12-4 | 13 | - | - | TGTGCCAGCAGTTTGGACAGCTCCTATGGCTACACCTTC | CASSLDSSYGYTF
TRBJ2-5 | TRBV4-1 | 15 | - | - | TGCGCCAGCAGCCAAGCTGGGACCGCACCCGAGACCCAGTACTTC | CASSQAGTAPETQYF
TRBJ1-1 | TRBV12-5 | 17 | - | once | TGTGCTAGTGGTTTGGGTTACATAACCTCCGATGGTGGTGAAGCTTTCTTT | CASGLGYITSDGGEAFF
TRBJ1-3 | TRBV2 | 12 | - | - | TGTGCCAGCAGTGCGATGGGAAACACCATATATTTT | CASSAMGNTIYF
TRBJ2-5 | TRBV21-1 | 15 | - | - | TGTGCCAGCAGCAAGGGGACAGGGGGGATAGAGACCCAGTACTTC | CASSKGTGGIETQYF
TRBJ1-1 | TRBV5-1 | 13 | - | - | TGCGCCAGCAGCTTGGCGGACGACGCCAGGTCTTTCTTT | CASSLADDARSFF
TRBJ2-3 | TRBV3-1/TRBV3-2 | 15 | - | - | TGTGCCAGCAGCCAAGTACTAAGAAACACAGATACGCAGTATTTT | CASSQVLRNTDTQYF
TRBJ1-2 | TRBV19 | 13 | - | once | TGTGCCAGTGCCCGCAGCCCTAACTATGGCTACACCTTC | CASARSPNYGYTF
TRBJ1-5 | TRBV6-1 | 18 | - | - | TGTGCCAGCAGTGAAGATTGGAACCGTAAACGGGGCAATCAGCCCCAGCATTTT | CASSEDWNRKRGNQPQHF
TRBJ2-1 | TRBV7-2 | 15 | TRBD2 | - | TGTGCCAGCAGCTTTAGCGGGAGCTCCTACAATGAGCAGTTCTTC | CASSFSGSSYNEQFF
TRBJ1-1 | TRBV13 | 16 | - | - | TGTGCCAGCAGCATAAGATCCTGGGAGTTGAACACTGAAGCTTTCTTT | CASSIRSWELNTEAFF
TRBJ2-1 | TRBV4-2 | 15 | TRBD2 | - | TGTGCCAGCAGCCTCGGGACTAGCGGGTCAAATGAGCAGTTCTTC | CASSLGTSGSNEQFF
TRBJ1-2 | TRBV7-2 | 14 | - | - | TGTGCCAGCAGCTTATCTAGGGCGGACTATGGCTACACCTTC | CASSLSRADYGYTF
TRBJ2-3 | TRBV9 | 16 | TRBD2 | - | TGTGCCAGCAGCGTAGATTCAGCGGGGCGGGCAGATACGCAGTATTTT | CASSVDSAGRADTQYF
TRBJ2-1 | TRBV25-1 | 16 | TRBD2 | - | TGTGCCAGCAGTGAGTTCTTAGCGGGACTCGACAATGAGCAGTTCTTC | CASSEFLAGLDNEQFF
TRBJ2-3 | TRBV6-4 | 16 | TRBD1 | - | TGTGCCAGCAGTGAAAATCCGGGACAGGGGGCAGATACGCAGTATTTT | CASSENPGQGADTQYF
TRBJ2-7 | TRBV19 | 16 | - | few | TGTGCCAGTAGTATAGGAGGCAGGGCCTCTGGTCGCGAGCAGTACTTC | CASSIGGRASGREQYF
TRBJ1-3 | TRBV10-2 | 16 | - | - | TGCGCCAGCAGTGTCCTGGGGGGTTTGGACGGAAACACCATATATTTT | CASSVLGGLDGNTIYF
TRBJ2-5 | TRBV5-6 | 11 | - | - | TGTGCCAGCAGCTTGCGAGAGACCCAGTACTTC | CASSLRETQYF
TRBJ2-1 | TRBV28 | 17 | TRBD2 | - | TGTGCCAGCAGTTTTCGACTAGGCACTAGCGGGGGTAGGGAGCAGTTCTTC | CASSFRLGTSGGREQFF
TRBJ2-1 | TRBV15 | 15 | TRBD2 | - | TGTGCCACCAGGAGAGGGACTAGCCCAATCAATGAGCAGTTCTTC | CATRRGTSPINEQFF
TRBJ2-7 | TRBV2 | 13 | - | - | TGTGCCAGCAGTGTTAACATGGGCTACGAGCAGTACTTC | CASSVNMGYEQYF